Below, 15 T cell receptor beta chains from the same sample are listed, as sequenced in a study of blood T cell repertoires in COVID-19. Sequenced by immunoSEQ multiplex PCR; TCRdb stores in-frame clones only, minus some. The table records about 200,000 clones, around 83% of them present only once. Source material: peripheral blood. These receptors originate from a human donor in a cohort sampled during active COVID-19.

The chain couples TRBV28 to TRBJ2-6; TRBD1 matches 9 bases. CDR3 size: 18 residues. The V gene end was trimmed by 6 bases and the J gene end by 0 bases; junction bases not matched to a gene: 9. Germline V gene lookup returns CDR1 MDHEN and CDR2 SYDVKM. The DNA for the CDR3 is TGTGCCAGCAGCCTCCGGGACAGGGTCCCCTCTGGGGCCAACGTCCTGACTTTC. Amino acid sequence: CASSLRDRVPSGANVLTF.

The chain recombines TRBV28 with TRBJ2-5; D is undetermined. The germline V gene has CDR1 MDHEN and CDR2 SYDVKM. V lost 5 bases and J 5 bases, leaving 3 bases between the germline ends. The CDR3 is 10 amino acids. CDR3 DNA: TGTGCCAGCAGTCGGGAGACCCAGTACTTC. Protein: CASSRETQYF.

V gene TRBV6-4 combines with J gene TRBJ2-7; 7 nucleotides agree with TRBD2. In germline, CDR1 is MRHNA, CDR2 SNTAGT. The CDR3 is made up of 16 amino acids. Unmatched junction bases numbered 9, after V lost 2 bases and J lost 2 bases. The CDR3 loop is CASSDEAGVPTYEQYF. The CDR3 nucleotides are TGTGCCAGCAGTGACGAGGCGGGAGTTCCAACCTACGAGCAGTACTTC.

This clone came up a few times. V and J are TRBV24-1 and TRBJ1-1; possibly TRBD1 for D (5 bases). V was trimmed by 5 bases and J by 2 bases, leaving 5 bases between them. Looked up from germline, CDR1 is KGHDR and CDR2 is SFDVKD. This CDR3 is 12 amino acids long. CDR3 protein: CATSGTNTEAFF. The CDR3 DNA follows: TGTGCCACCAGTGGGACAAACACTGAAGCTTTCTTT.

This chain joins TRBV3-1 (or the pseudogene TRBV3-2) and TRBJ2-7; D is unclear. Germline values: CDR1 LGHDT, CDR2 YNNKEL (reference sequence). V lost 2 bases, J lost 5 bases, and 7 bases lay in between. The length of the CDR3 is 12 residues. CDR3 sequence: CASSQTVDEQYF. The CDR3 nucleotides read TGTGCCAGCAGCCAAACAGTCGACGAGCAGTACTTC.

The CDR3 nucleotides read TGCGCCAGCAGCCTGTTCCGGGTCTCTGGGGCCAACGTCCTGACTTTC. This translates into CASSLFRVSGANVLTF. This chain connects TRBV5-1 to TRBJ2-6, with D unresolved. From germline, CDR1 is SGHRS and CDR2 YFSETQ. Trimming removed 4 bases at V and 0 bases at J, with 11 bases between. CDR3 size: 16 residues. Complete variable domain (other parts from reference TRBV5-1 and TRBJ2-6): KAGVTQTPRYLIKTRGQQVTLSCSPISGHRSVSWYQQTPGQGLQFLFEYFSETQRNKGNFPGRFSGRQFSNSRSEMNVSTLELGDSALYLCASSLFRVSGANVLTFGAGSRLTVL.

This chain joins TRBV5-5 and TRBJ2-5; 15 bases match TRBD2. Germline lookup yields CDR1 SGHKS and CDR2 YYEKEE (reference sequence). The CDR3 contains 17 residues. The ends lost 7 bases at V and 5 bases at J; junction bases unmatched: 12. CDR3 coding DNA: TGTGCCAGCCGCCTCCGGACTAGCGGGAGGGCACAGGAGACCCAGTACTTC. It codes for CASRLRTSGRAQETQYF.

This chain links TRBV28 with TRBJ2-6; D is unclear. The V end was cut by 7 bases, the J end by 0 bases, with 13 bases between. The CDR3 is made up of 16 amino acids. The germline gives CDR1 MDHEN, CDR2 SYDVKM. The CDR3 loop is CASTTGASSGANVLTF. The CDR3 DNA reads as TGTGCCAGCACCACCGGAGCCAGCTCTGGGGCCAACGTCCTGACTTTC.

The chain is built from TRBV5-1 and TRBJ1-5; TRBD1 might be the D (5 bases). The length of the CDR3 is 13 residues. The germline gives CDR1 SGHRS, CDR2 YFSETQ. The germline V and J ends were trimmed by 5 bases and 4 bases, with 10 bases remaining between them. CDR3 loop: CASSPTVNQPQHF. The CDR3 coding sequence is TGCGCCAGCAGTCCGACAGTTAATCAGCCCCAGCATTTT.

The chain couples TRBV7-2 to TRBJ2-3, with 11 bases identical to TRBD2. V trimming: 1 base; J trimming: 4 bases; junction bases outside the gene matches: 4. From germline, CDR1 is SGHTA and CDR2 FQGNSA. The length of the CDR3 is 16 residues. The CDR3 region has the DNA TGTGCCAGCAGCTTAGGACTAGCGGGAATCGCAGATACGCAGTATTTT. It translates to CASSLGLAGIADTQYF.

The chain links TRBV6-5 to TRBJ2-1; D unresolved. The CDR3 totals 16 residues. V lost 3 bases to trimming and J lost 0 bases, with 12 bases between them. Germline V gene sequence: CDR1 MNHEY, CDR2 SVGAGI. CDR3 nucleotide sequence: TGTGCCAGCAGTTATCGCGCGATAAGCTCCTACAATGAGCAGTTCTTC. Translation: CASSYRAISSYNEQFF.

Written as DNA, the CDR3 is TGTGCCAGCAGCCGGACAGGGTACACCATTCAGTACTTC. This translates into CASSRTGYTIQYF. This chain links TRBV3-1 (or the pseudogene TRBV3-2) with TRBJ2-4; 8 bases map to TRBD1. The V gene end was trimmed by 4 bases and the J gene end by 9 bases; junction bases not matched to a gene: 5. This CDR3 has 13 residues. The germline V gene has CDR1 LGHDT and CDR2 YNNKEL (reference sequence).

The chain employs TRBV30 and TRBJ2-7; TRBD2 aligns across 7 bases. The germline CDR1 and CDR2 sequences are GTSNPN and SVGIG (reference sequence). V gave up 5 bases and J gave up 6 bases; unmatched junction bases: 10. The CDR3 is 13 residues long. The CDR3 loop is CAWGDGRISEQYF. CDR3 DNA: TGTGCCTGGGGGGACGGGAGGATTTCCGAGCAGTACTTC.

The V and J genes are TRBV7-9 and TRBJ2-1, with TRBD1 matching over 9 bases. This CDR3 contains 15 residues. V lost 6 bases to trimming and J lost 2 bases; unmatched junction nucleotides: 5. CDR1 is SEHNR, CDR2 FQNEAQ, per germline (reference sequence). This CDR3 reads CASRDDRGTYNEQFF. CDR3 bases: TGTGCCAGCAGGGACGACAGGGGGACCTACAATGAGCAGTTCTTC.

This clone was seen a few times. This sequence joins TRBV4-1 and TRBJ2-1; 8 nucleotides match TRBD1. This CDR3 has 16 residues. CDR1 MGHRA and CDR2 YSYEKL come from the germline V gene. With 2 bases clipped from V and 6 bases from J, the junction kept 9 bases outside the gene matches. The CDR3 loop reads CASSQPGGAPGNEQFF. CDR3 nucleotides: TGCGCCAGCAGCCAACCAGGGGGCGCCCCGGGCAATGAGCAGTTCTTC.